The rows below give T cell receptor beta chains drawn from one sample of a study of human T cells and chemical hapten exposure. TCRdb reprocessed the RACE reads via MiXCR and lists one record per CDR3 protein. The sample has roughly 100,000 distinct CDR3 sequences, under 40% seen once. The sequencing here drew on whole blood, taken in connection with sensitization to the hapten diphenylcyclopropenone (DPC). Receptors were obtained from a man aged 40-49 years with alopecia areata. Some clones in this sample may be carry-over from other donors' samples. The CDR3 runs from the conserved cysteine through the conserved F or W. A D gene is named only where the DNA matches it firmly. Only part of the rows carry a size: once, few, many, or a class if the clone is expanded.

J gene	clone size	D gene	V gene	CDR3 DNA	CDR3 protein
TRBJ2-2	few	-	TRBV20-1	TGCAGTGCTAGAGTGATAGGGGTAGGGAACACCGGGGAGCTGTTTTTT	CSARVIGVGNTGELFF
TRBJ2-3	-	-	TRBV4-3	TGCGCCAGCAGCCAAGATAGTGAGGGAGTGCGGCCGCAGTATTTT	CASSQDSEGVRPQYF
TRBJ2-3	few	TRBD2	TRBV9	TGTGCCAGCAGCGGTGGACTAGCGGGAGGGCCTTCGGATACGCAGTATTTT	CASSGGLAGGPSDTQYF
TRBJ2-3	-	-	TRBV11-1	TGTGCCAGCAGCTTGTCACCTCCGGGACTGGCAGATACGCAGTATTTT	CASSLSPPGLADTQYF
TRBJ2-3	-	-	TRBV4-3	TGCGCCAGCAGCCAAGTTGGAGCTAGATTTGATACGCAGTATTTT	CASSQVGARFDTQYF
TRBJ1-1	-	-	TRBV5-1	TGCGCCAGCAGCCCTGGGTTCTTGAACACTGAAGCTTTCTTT	CASSPGFLNTEAFF
TRBJ1-1	-	-	TRBV7-9	TGTGCCAGCAGCTTAGCCTACAGTGAAGCTTTCTTT	CASSLAYSEAFF
TRBJ2-7	-	TRBD1	TRBV4-2	TGTGCCAGCTCACAGGGGGCAAGCTACGAGCAGTACTTC	CASSQGASYEQYF
TRBJ2-1	-	TRBD2	TRBV7-3	TGTGCCAGCAGCTTACGGGCATTTTCAGCGGGAGTATACAATGAGCAGTTCTTC	CASSLRAFSAGVYNEQFF
TRBJ2-5	-	TRBD2	TRBV3-1	TGTGCCAGCAGCCAAGATACGGGAGGCGGGACCCAGTACTTC	CASSQDTGGGTQYF
TRBJ1-6	few	TRBD1	TRBV6-5	TGTGCCAGCAGTTGGACGGGACAGGCGAGCTCCTATAATTCACCCCTCCACTTT	CASSWTGQASSYNSPLHF
TRBJ2-5	-	TRBD1	TRBV2	TGTGCCAGCAGTGGGCGGGCAGGGGGTCAAGAGACCCAGTACTTC	CASSGRAGGQETQYF
TRBJ1-5	-	TRBD1	TRBV28	TGTGCCAGCAGTTATCAGACAGGGCCCTCTCCTTATAGCAATCAGCCCCAGCATTTT	CASSYQTGPSPYSNQPQHF
TRBJ2-3	few	-	TRBV28	TGTGCCAGCATTTCCCAGCCTGGCACAGATACGCAGTATTTT	CASISQPGTDTQYF
TRBJ2-5	-	TRBD1	TRBV6-1	TGTGCCAGCAGTGAAGCGACAGGGGGGTCTGAGACCCAGTACTTC	CASSEATGGSETQYF
TRBJ1-1	few	-	TRBV20-1	TGCAGTGAAGCGGGGAACACTGAAGCTTTCTTT	CSEAGNTEAFF
TRBJ1-4	-	TRBD1	TRBV11-3	TGTGCCCGTTTATTAGTACAGGGGTCGTCTAATGAAAAACTGTTTTTT	CARLLVQGSSNEKLFF
TRBJ1-1	-	-	TRBV6-5	TGTTCCAGCGCGGACAGACTGAACACTGAAGCTTTCTTT	CSSADRLNTEAFF
TRBJ2-3	-	TRBD2	TRBV12-3/TRBV12-4	TGTGCCAGCGGTAAAATAGCGGGAGGAAAAGATACGCAGTATTTT	CASGKIAGGKDTQYF
TRBJ2-2	-	TRBD2	TRBV12-3/TRBV12-4	TGTGCCAGCAGCCGACTAGCGGGAGAGGGAACCGGGGAGCTGTTTTTT	CASSRLAGEGTGELFF
TRBJ2-3	few	TRBD2	TRBV20-1	TGCAGTGCTCGGACTAGCGGGAGGGCCGGTGGCACAGATACGCAGTATTTT	CSARTSGRAGGTDTQYF
TRBJ2-3	-	TRBD2	TRBV27	TGTGCCAGCAGTTGGGGACTAGCGGGGGTAGATACGCAGTATTTT	CASSWGLAGVDTQYF
TRBJ1-1	-	-	TRBV6-5	TGTGCCAGCAGTAATCGAAGGACCTTAATTAACACTGAAGCTTTCTTT	CASSNRRTLINTEAFF
TRBJ1-1	few	-	TRBV6-5	TGTGCTAGCAGACGTGGGAATGAAGCTTTCTTT	CASRRGNEAFF
TRBJ2-7	-	-	TRBV29-1	TGCAGCGTTGAAGAGGGGGATCCCTACGAGCAGTACTTC	CSVEEGDPYEQYF
TRBJ1-1	once	-	TRBV6-2/TRBV6-3	TGTGCCAGCAGTTACTCGAACACTGAAGCTTTCTTT	CASSYSNTEAFF
TRBJ1-2	-	-	TRBV20-1	TGCAGTGCTAGTCCCGTCGGCGGAGCTAACTATGGCTACACCTTC	CSASPVGGANYGYTF